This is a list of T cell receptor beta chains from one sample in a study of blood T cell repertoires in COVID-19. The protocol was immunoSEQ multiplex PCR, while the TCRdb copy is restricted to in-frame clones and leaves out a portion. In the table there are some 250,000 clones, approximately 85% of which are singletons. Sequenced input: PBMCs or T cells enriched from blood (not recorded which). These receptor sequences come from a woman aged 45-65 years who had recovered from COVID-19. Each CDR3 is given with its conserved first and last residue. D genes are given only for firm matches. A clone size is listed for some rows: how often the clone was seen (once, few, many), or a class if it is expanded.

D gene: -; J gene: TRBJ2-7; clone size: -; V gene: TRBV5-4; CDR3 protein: CASSLESGEGSYEQYF; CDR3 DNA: TGTGCCAGCAGCTTGGAGTCCGGGGAAGGATCCTACGAGCAGTACTTC
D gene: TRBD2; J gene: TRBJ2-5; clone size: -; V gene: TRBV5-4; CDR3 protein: CASSWGASGFQETQYF; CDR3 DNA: TGTGCCAGCAGCTGGGGTGCTAGCGGGTTTCAAGAGACCCAGTACTTC
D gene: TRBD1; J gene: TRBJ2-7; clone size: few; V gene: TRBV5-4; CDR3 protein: CASSLGGQGAIYEQYF; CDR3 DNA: TGTGCCAGCAGCTTGGGGGGACAGGGGGCGATCTACGAGCAGTACTTC
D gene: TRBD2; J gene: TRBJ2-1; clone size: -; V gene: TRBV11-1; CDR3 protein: CASSRGGLVNEQFF; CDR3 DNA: TGTGCCAGCAGCCGAGGAGGACTAGTGAATGAGCAGTTCTTC
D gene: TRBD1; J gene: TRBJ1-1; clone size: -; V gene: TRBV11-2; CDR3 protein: CASSLGTGSVTEAFF; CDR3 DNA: TGTGCCAGCAGCTTAGGGACAGGGTCGGTCACTGAAGCTTTCTTT
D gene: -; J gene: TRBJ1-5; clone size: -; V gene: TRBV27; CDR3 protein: CASSFYSNQPQHF; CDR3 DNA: TGTGCCAGCAGCTTCTATAGCAATCAGCCCCAGCATTTT
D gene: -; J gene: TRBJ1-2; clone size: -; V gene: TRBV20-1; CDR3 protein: CRQGGGYTF; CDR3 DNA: TGCAGACAGGGTGGTGGCTACACCTTC
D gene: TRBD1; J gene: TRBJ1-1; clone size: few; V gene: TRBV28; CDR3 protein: CASNAGGGNTEAFF; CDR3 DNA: TGTGCCAGCAACGCAGGGGGCGGGAACACTGAAGCTTTCTTT
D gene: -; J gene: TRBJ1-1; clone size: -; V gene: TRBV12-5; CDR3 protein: CASAADSQGTEAFF; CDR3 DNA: TGTGCTAGTGCCGCGGACAGCCAGGGCACTGAAGCTTTCTTT
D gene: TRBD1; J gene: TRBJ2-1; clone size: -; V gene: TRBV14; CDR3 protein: CASSRHGQGWNEQFF; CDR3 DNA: TGTGCCAGCAGCCGCCACGGACAGGGTTGGAATGAGCAGTTCTTC
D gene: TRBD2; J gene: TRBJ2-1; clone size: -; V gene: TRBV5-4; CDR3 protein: CASSRGATSGPYNEQFF; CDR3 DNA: TGTGCCAGCAGCCGAGGGGCTACTAGCGGGCCCTACAATGAGCAGTTCTTC
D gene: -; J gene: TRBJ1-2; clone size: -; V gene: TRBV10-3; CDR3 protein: CAISEQGSPVYGYTF; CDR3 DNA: TGTGCCATCAGTGAGCAGGGCAGCCCAGTCTATGGCTACACCTTC
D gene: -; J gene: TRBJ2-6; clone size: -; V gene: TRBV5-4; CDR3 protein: CASTNSGANVLTF; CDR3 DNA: TGTGCCAGTACAAACTCTGGGGCCAACGTCCTGACTTTC
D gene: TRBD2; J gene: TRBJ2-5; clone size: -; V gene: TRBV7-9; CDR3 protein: CASSLGMTSEETQYF; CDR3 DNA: TGTGCCAGCAGCTTAGGGATGACTAGCGAAGAGACCCAGTACTTC
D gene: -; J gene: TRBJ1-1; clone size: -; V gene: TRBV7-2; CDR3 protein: CASSSTGQPYPEAFF; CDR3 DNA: TGTGCCAGCAGTTCCACTGGACAGCCTTATCCTGAAGCTTTCTTT
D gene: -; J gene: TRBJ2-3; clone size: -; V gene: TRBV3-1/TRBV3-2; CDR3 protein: CASSPRGAGSPASSTDTQYF; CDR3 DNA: TGTGCCAGCAGCCCCCGTGGGGCTGGGTCACCCGCTTCTAGCACAGATACGCAGTATTTT
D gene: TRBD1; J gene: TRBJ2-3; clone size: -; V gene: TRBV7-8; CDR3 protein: CASSLGQGHQDTQYF; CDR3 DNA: TGTGCCAGCAGCTTGGGACAGGGGCATCAAGATACGCAGTATTTT
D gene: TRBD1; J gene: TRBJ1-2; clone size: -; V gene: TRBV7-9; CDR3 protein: CASSPDRDNGYTF; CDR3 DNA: TGTGCCAGCAGCCCCGACAGGGACAATGGCTACACCTTC
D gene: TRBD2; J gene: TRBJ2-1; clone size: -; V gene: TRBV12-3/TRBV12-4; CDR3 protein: CASSLRAGGPPFF; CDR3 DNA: TGTGCCAGCAGTTTAAGGGCGGGGGGGCCCCCCTTCTTC
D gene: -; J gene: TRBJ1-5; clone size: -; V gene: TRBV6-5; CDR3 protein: CASIGVYSNQPQHF; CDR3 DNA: TGTGCCAGCATCGGGGTCTATAGCAATCAGCCCCAGCATTTT
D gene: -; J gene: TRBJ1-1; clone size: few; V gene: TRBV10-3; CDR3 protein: CAIRVVGAGAFF; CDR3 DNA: TGTGCCATCAGGGTAGTGGGGGCTGGGGCTTTCTTT
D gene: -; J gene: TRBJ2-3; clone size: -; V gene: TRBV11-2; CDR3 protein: CASSSLNPRDTQYF; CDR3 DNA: TGTGCCAGCAGCTCACTAAACCCCCGGGATACGCAGTATTTT
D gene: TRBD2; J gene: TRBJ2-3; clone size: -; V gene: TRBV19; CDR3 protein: CASSWRLARTDTQYF; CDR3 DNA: TGTGCCAGTAGTTGGCGACTAGCTCGCACAGATACGCAGTATTTT
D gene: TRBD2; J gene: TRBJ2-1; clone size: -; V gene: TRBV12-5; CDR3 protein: CASGSDGLAGVDNEQFF; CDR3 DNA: TGTGCTAGTGGTTCCGACGGACTAGCGGGAGTGGACAATGAGCAGTTCTTC
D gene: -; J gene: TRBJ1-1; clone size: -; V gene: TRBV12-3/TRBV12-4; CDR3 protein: CASSFRENTEAFF; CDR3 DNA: TGTGCCAGCAGTTTCAGGGAGAACACTGAAGCTTTCTTT
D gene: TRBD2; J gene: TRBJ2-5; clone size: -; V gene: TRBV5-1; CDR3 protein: CASSPGTSEQETQYF; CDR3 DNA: TGCGCCAGCAGCCCGGGGACTAGCGAACAAGAGACCCAGTACTTC
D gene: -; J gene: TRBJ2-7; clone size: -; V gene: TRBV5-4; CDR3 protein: CASPYTVAEFLYEQYF; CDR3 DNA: TGTGCCAGCCCCTATACGGTAGCGGAATTCCTGTACGAGCAGTACTTC
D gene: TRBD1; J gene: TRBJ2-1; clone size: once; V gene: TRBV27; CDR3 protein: CASSFPFHLGTGLNEQFF; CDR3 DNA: TGTGCCAGCAGTTTTCCCTTTCACCTCGGGACAGGCCTCAATGAGCAGTTCTTC